This entry lists 12 T cell receptor beta chains sequenced from one sample in a study of post-analysis software for immune sequencing data. General study findings and limits: Roughly 5 TRBV segments (TRBV5-6, TRBV5-1 and TRBV20-1 among them) occurred more frequently in patients than in controls.

cDNA libraries for TCR beta contained unique molecular identifiers. TCRdb re-analysed the PCR reads in MiXCR, keeping a single row per CDR3 protein. This sample has a few hundred thousand distinct CDR3 sequences, with approximately 39% found just once. No antigen has been identified for these receptors. Sequenced input: blood. Receptor source: a girl aged 2-15 years with multiple sclerosis.

This clonotype was counted only a few times. The V and J genes are TRBV7-2 and TRBJ1-2, with D unresolved. CDR3 size: 12 residues. Germline lookup yields CDR1 SGHTA and CDR2 FQGNSA. V was trimmed by 6 bases and J by 12 bases, leaving 17 bases between them. The CDR3 DNA reads TGTGCCAGCAGTTATTATGGGGTAGAACACACCTTC. Its protein is CASSYYGVEHTF. Complete variable domain (other parts from reference TRBV7-2 and TRBJ1-2): GAGVSQSPSNKVTEKGKDVELRCDPISGHTALYWYRQSLGQGLEFLIYFQGNSAPDKSGLPSDRFSAERTGGSVSTLTIQRTQQEDSAVYLCASSYYGVEHTFGSGTRLTVV.

This clonotype has just a few counts. The rearrangement joins TRBV12-3 or TRBV12-4 to TRBJ2-7, with D possibly matching TRBD1 (7 bases). V lost 3 bases and J lost 4, with 13 bases in between. This CDR3 has 14 amino acids. Here the CDR3 reads CASSFAGQRYEQYF. CDR3 coding DNA: TGTGCCAGCAGTTTTGCGGGACAGAGATACGAGCAGTACTTC.

The chain links TRBV5-1 to TRBJ2-5, with D perhaps TRBD2 (6 bases). Germline lookup yields CDR1 SGHRS and CDR2 YFSETQ. With 2 bases removed from V and 1 base from J, the gap between germline ends came to 15 bases. CDR3 length: 16 residues. The CDR3 nucleotides read TGCGCCAGCAGCTTTTCGGGCGGGGCCGTCCAAGAGACCCAGTACTTC. This codes for CASSFSGGAVQETQYF.

The chain uses TRBV7-3 and TRBJ2-3; D unresolved. Per germline, CDR1 SGHTA and CDR2 FQGTGA. The CDR3 consists of 12 residues. V lost 3 bases to trimming and J lost 14 bases, with 15 bases between them. The CDR3 coding sequence is TGTGCCAGCAGCTTTCCCGACGATTATCTGTATTTT. Translation: CASSFPDDYLYF.

Turning to this clonotype: This sequence may be a read error, since a much larger clone differs from it by one base. The gene calls are TRBV7-2 and TRBJ1-4, with a tentative D call TRBD1 (5 bases). This CDR3 contains 16 residues. CDR1 and CDR2 from the germline V gene are SGHTA and FQGNSA. CDR3 region: CASSLDRGTANEKRFF. DNA of the CDR3: TGTGCCAGCAGCTTAGATAGGGGAACAGCTAATGAAAAACGGTTTTTT.

The chain carries TRBV27 and TRBJ2-7; a possible D gene is TRBD2 (6 bases). V lost 7 bases to trimming and J lost 6 bases, with 25 bases between them. In germline, CDR1 is MNHEY, CDR2 SMNVEV (reference sequence). The CDR3 loop spans 16 amino acids. CDR3 nucleotides: TGTGCCAGCACACCCCCGGGACGGGGGTCAGAGTGCGAGCAGTACTTC. Protein sequence: CASTPPGRGSECEQYF.

This clonotype was observed a handful of times. This chain joins TRBV4-2 and TRBJ2-2, with TRBD2 as a possible D gene (5 bases). The V gene's germline CDR1 is LGHNA and CDR2 YNFKEQ. The CDR3 contains 17 residues. Trimming removed 0 bases at V and 0 bases at J, with 11 bases between. In nucleotides, the CDR3 is TGTGCCAGCAGCCAAGAATTCGGGAATACGAACACCGGGGAGCTGTTTTTT. It codes for CASSQEFGNTNTGELFF.

This clonotype has only a few counts. V is TRBV27 and J is TRBJ1-2; possible D gene TRBD1, 5 bases. Germline CDR1 reads MNHEY; CDR2 reads SMNVEV (reference sequence). Trimming pared 7 bases from V and 6 bases from J, leaving 15 bases between. There are 13 residues in the CDR3. CDR3 coding DNA: TGTGCCAGCACCAAGTCTAGAGGGGATGGCTACACCTTC. Translated: CASTKSRGDGYTF.

This clonotype was counted only a few times. The CDR3, as DNA: TGTGCCAGCAACGGCGGAAACCAAGAGACCCAGTACTTC. This gives the protein CASNGGNQETQYF. The chain is built from TRBV28 and TRBJ2-5; D unclear. Germline loops: CDR1 MDHEN, CDR2 SYDVKM. This CDR3 comprises 13 residues. The V gene lost 7 bases and the J gene lost 0 bases, with 9 bases spanning the gap.

The chain carries TRBV20-1 and TRBJ2-1, with 8 bases fitting TRBD2. The CDR3 loop spans 15 amino acids. V shed 0 bases, J shed 6 bases, and the junction held 7 bases outside the gene matches. Per germline, CDR1 DFQATT and CDR2 SNEGSKA (reference sequence). This CDR3 reads CSAREGLGGGNEQFF. DNA for the CDR3: TGCAGTGCTAGAGAGGGACTAGGAGGGGGCAATGAGCAGTTCTTC.

This chain's CDR3 is CASSSHGPWETQYF. DNA of the CDR3: TGTGCCAGCAGCTCCCATGGGCCTTGGGAGACCCAGTACTTC. The gene calls are TRBV7-9 and TRBJ2-5, with D hard to call. Between the trimmed V and J ends, which lost 4 bases and 5 bases, there was a span of 14 bases. The germline gives CDR1 SEHNR, CDR2 FQNEAQ (reference sequence). The CDR3 consists of 14 residues.

This chain joins TRBV11-2 and TRBJ1-2; D is perhaps TRBD1 (6 bases). CDR1 and CDR2 (germline): SGHAT, FQNNGV. The ends were cut back, 3 bases at V and 0 bases at J, with 11 bases in the middle. This CDR3 contains 15 residues. CDR3 loop: CASSFDRQTNYGYTF. The CDR3 DNA follows: TGTGCCAGCAGCTTCGACAGGCAGACTAACTATGGCTACACCTTC.